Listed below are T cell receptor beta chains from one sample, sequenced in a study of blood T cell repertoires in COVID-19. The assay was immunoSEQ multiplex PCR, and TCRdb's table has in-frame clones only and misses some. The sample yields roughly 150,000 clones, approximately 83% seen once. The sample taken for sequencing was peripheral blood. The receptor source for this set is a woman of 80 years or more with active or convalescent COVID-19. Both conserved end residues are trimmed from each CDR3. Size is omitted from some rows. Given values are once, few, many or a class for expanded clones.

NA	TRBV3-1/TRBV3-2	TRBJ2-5	ASSPGRLPQETQY
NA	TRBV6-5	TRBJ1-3	ASSYQTAGGGNTIY
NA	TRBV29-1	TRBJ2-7	SVTKGAGEQY
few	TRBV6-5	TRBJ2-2	ASCPGTANTGELF
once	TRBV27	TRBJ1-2	ASTNAGGIGGYT
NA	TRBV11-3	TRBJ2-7	ASSSDRGGYEQY
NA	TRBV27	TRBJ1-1	ASSPGGVTEAF
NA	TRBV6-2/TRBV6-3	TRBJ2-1	ASSISGGDEQF
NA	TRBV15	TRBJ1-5	ATSRHPGDRVNQPQH
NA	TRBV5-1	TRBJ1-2	ASSIPGQGYGYT
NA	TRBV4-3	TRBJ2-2	ASSRFSGGENTGELF
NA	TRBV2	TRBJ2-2	ASKVEGGTTGELF
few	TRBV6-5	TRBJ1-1	ASWLGQSGTEAF
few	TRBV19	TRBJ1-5	ASIGTDSNQPQH
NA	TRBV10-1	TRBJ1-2	ASSQPRDRVHGYT
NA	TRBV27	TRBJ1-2	ASSHDRDGYT
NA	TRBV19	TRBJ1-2	ASRNGQGNYGYT
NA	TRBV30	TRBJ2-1	ACSTSGGAYYEQF
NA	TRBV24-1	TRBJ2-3	ATSEAGTFTDTQY
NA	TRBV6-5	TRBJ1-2	ATMNKGLVGYT
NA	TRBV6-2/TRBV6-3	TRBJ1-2	ASSYGSYGYT
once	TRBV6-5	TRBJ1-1	ASSYRTGPGTEAF
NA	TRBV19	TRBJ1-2	ASSIRPGQGLGYGYT
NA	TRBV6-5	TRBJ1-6	ASSSRQGNSPLH
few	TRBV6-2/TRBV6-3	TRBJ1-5	ASSYSQVQPQH
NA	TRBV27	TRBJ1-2	ASSGQYGYT
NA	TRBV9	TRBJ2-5	ASSVGGTSGEQETQY
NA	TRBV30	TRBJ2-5	ASQGLAGQRETQY
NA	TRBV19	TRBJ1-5	ASSVRPGQANQPQH
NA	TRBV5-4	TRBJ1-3	ASSFTGREANTIY
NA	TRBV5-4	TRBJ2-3	ASRSGTSGTDTQY
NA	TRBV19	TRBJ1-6	ASSMESYNSPLH
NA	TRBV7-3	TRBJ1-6	ASSLSGVGNSPLH
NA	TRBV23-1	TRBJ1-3	ASSQKGGGDTIY
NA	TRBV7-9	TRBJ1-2	ASSRGDYGYT
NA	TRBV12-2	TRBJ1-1	ASRLALSGDGTEAF
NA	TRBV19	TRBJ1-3	ASSIDRASGNTIY
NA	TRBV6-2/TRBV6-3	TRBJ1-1	ASSTPGGRTEAF
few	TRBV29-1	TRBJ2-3	SVGIGTSGDTQY
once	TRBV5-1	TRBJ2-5	ASSSGQLQETQY
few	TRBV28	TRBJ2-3	ASLWRGLTDTQY